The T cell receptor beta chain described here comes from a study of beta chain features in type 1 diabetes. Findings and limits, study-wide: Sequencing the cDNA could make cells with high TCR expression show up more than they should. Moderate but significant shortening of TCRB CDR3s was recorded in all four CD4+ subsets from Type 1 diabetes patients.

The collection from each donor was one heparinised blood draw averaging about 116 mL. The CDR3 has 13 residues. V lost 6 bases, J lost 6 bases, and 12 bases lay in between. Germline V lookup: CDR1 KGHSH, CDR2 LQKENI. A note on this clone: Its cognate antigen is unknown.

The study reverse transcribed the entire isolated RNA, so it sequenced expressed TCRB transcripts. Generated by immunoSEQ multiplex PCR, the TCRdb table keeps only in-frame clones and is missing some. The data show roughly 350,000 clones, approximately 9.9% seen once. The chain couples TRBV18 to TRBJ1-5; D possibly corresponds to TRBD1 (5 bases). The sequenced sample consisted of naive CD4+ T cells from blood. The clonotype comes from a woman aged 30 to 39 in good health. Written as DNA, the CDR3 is TGTGCCAGCTCGGAAGGGGAGGGTCAGCCCCAGCATTTT. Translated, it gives CASSEGEGQPQHF. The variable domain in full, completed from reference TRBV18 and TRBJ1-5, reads NAGVMQNPRHLVRRRGQEARLRCSPMKGHSHVYWYRQLPEEGLKFMVYLQKENIIDESGMPKERFSAEFPKEGPSILRIQQVVRGDSAAYFCASSEGEGQPQHFGDGTRLSIL.